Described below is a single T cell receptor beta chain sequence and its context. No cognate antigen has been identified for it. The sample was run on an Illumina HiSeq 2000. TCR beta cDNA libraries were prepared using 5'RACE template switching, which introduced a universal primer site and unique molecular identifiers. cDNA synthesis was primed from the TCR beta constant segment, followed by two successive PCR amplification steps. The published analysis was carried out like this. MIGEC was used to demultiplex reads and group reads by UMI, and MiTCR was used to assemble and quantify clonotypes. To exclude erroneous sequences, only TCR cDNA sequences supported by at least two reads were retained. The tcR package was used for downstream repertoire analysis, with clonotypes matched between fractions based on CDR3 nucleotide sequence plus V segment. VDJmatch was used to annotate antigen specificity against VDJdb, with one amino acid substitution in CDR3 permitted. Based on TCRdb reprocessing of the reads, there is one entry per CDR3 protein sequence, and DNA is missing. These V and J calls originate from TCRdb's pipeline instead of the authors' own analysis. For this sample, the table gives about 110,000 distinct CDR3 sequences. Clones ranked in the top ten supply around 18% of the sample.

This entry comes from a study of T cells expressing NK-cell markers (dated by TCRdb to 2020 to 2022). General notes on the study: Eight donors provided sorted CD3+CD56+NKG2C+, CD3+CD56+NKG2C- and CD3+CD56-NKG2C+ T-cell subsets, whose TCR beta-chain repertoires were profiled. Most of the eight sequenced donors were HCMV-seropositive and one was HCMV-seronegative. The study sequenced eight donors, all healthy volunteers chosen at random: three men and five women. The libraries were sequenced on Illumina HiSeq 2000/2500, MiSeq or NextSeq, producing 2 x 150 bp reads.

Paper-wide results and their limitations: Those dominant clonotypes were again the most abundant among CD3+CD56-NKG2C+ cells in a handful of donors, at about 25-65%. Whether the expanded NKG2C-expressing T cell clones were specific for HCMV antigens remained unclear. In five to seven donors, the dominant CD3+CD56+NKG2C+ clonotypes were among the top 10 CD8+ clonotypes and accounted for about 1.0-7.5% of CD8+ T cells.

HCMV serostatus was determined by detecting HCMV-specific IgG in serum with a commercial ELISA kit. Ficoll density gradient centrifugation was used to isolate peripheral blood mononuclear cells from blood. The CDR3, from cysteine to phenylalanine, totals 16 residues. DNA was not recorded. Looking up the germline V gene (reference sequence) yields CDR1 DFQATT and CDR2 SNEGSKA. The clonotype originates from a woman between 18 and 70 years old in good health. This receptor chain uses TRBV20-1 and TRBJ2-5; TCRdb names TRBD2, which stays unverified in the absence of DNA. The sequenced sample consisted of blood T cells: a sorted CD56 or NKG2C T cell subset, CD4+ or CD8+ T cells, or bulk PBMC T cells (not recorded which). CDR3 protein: CSARAPLKLDQETQYF.